The rows below give T cell receptor beta chains drawn from one sample of a study of shared clonotypes between healthy human individuals. Measured with immunoSEQ multiplex PCR; TCRdb has only the in-frame clones, and not every one. The repertoire holds 2.3 million or so clones, with 80% to 95% as singletons. Sequencing used naive CD4+ T cells from PBMCs. The source is a man aged 18 to 35 in good health. Some clones in this sample may be carry-over from other donors' samples. Both conserved end residues are part of each CDR3. The order of the fields is V gene, J gene, D gene, clone size, CDR3 DNA, CDR3 protein. D genes are given only for firm matches. Not all rows give a size; the values are once, few, many and, for expanded clones, a class.

v_call: TRBV7-9
j_call: TRBJ1-2
d_call: -
clone_size: -
cdr3_nt: TGTGCCAGCAGCCCGACTTCAAACTATGGCTACACCTTC
cdr3_aa: CASSPTSNYGYTF

v_call: TRBV7-7
j_call: TRBJ2-1
d_call: -
clone_size: -
cdr3_nt: TGTGCCAGCAGCTTAGTAGGGAGCAATGAGCAGTTCTTC
cdr3_aa: CASSLVGSNEQFF

v_call: TRBV5-1
j_call: TRBJ1-4
d_call: -
clone_size: -
cdr3_nt: TGCGCCAGCGGTCGGGAGCTCGGGGGCGAAAAACTGTTTTTT
cdr3_aa: CASGRELGGEKLFF

v_call: TRBV4-1
j_call: TRBJ1-2
d_call: TRBD1
clone_size: -
cdr3_nt: TGCGCCAGCAATCGAAGAACAGGGGAGGCTTACGGCTACACCTTC
cdr3_aa: CASNRRTGEAYGYTF

v_call: TRBV20-1
j_call: TRBJ2-7
d_call: TRBD1
clone_size: -
cdr3_nt: TGCAGTGCTTCCAGGGGGTACGAGCAGTACTTC
cdr3_aa: CSASRGYEQYF

v_call: TRBV19
j_call: TRBJ2-7
d_call: -
clone_size: -
cdr3_nt: TGTGCCAGTAGTATAGCCCACATATCCTTCTCCTACGAGCAGTACTTC
cdr3_aa: CASSIAHISFSYEQYF

v_call: TRBV23-1
j_call: TRBJ1-1
d_call: -
clone_size: -
cdr3_nt: TGCGCCAGCAGTCAACAATCAAGTGGTGCTGAAGCTTTCTTT
cdr3_aa: CASSQQSSGAEAFF

v_call: TRBV7-9
j_call: TRBJ2-5
d_call: -
clone_size: -
cdr3_nt: TGTGCCAGCAGCTTAGGGGGGGGCGAGACCCAGTACTTC
cdr3_aa: CASSLGGGETQYF

v_call: TRBV18
j_call: TRBJ2-1
d_call: -
clone_size: once
cdr3_nt: TGTGCCAGCTCACCTGTGACACAGAACAATGAGCAGTTCTTC
cdr3_aa: CASSPVTQNNEQFF

v_call: TRBV29-1
j_call: TRBJ1-5
d_call: -
clone_size: -
cdr3_nt: TGCAGCGTTGTGGCAGGGATCAATCAGCCCCAGCATTTT
cdr3_aa: CSVVAGINQPQHF

v_call: TRBV30
j_call: TRBJ2-1
d_call: -
clone_size: -
cdr3_nt: TGTGCCTGGAGTGAAGGGACCCGATACAATGAGCAGTTCTTC
cdr3_aa: CAWSEGTRYNEQFF

v_call: TRBV19
j_call: TRBJ1-3
d_call: -
clone_size: -
cdr3_nt: TGTGCCAGTACCCCTACATCGGCAGGAAACACCATATATTTT
cdr3_aa: CASTPTSAGNTIYF

v_call: TRBV27
j_call: TRBJ2-3
d_call: TRBD2
clone_size: -
cdr3_nt: TGTGCCAGCAGCAAAAGACCGGGACTAGGTTCGTCAGATACGCAGTATTTT
cdr3_aa: CASSKRPGLGSSDTQYF

v_call: TRBV7-3
j_call: TRBJ2-3
d_call: TRBD2
clone_size: -
cdr3_nt: TGTGCCAGCGGCTCTAGCGGGAGGGCCCGTTGGACAGATACGCAGTATTTT
cdr3_aa: CASGSSGRARWTDTQYF

v_call: TRBV7-3
j_call: TRBJ2-1
d_call: TRBD2
clone_size: -
cdr3_nt: TGTGCCAGCAGTCCGCCGGGCGGGGGGACGGGCGAGCAGTTCTTC
cdr3_aa: CASSPPGGGTGEQFF

v_call: TRBV4-3
j_call: TRBJ1-1
d_call: TRBD1
clone_size: few
cdr3_nt: TGCGCCAGCAGCCAGGACAGGGAGTACACTGAAGCTTTCTTT
cdr3_aa: CASSQDREYTEAFF

v_call: TRBV6-1
j_call: TRBJ2-5
d_call: -
clone_size: -
cdr3_nt: TGTGCCAGCAGTGAAAGGCCCAATCTCCAAGAGACCCAGTACTTC
cdr3_aa: CASSERPNLQETQYF

v_call: TRBV7-3
j_call: TRBJ2-1
d_call: TRBD1
clone_size: -
cdr3_nt: TGTGCCAGCAGCTTTCGACAGGGGGCCTACAATGAGCAGTTCTTC
cdr3_aa: CASSFRQGAYNEQFF

v_call: TRBV19
j_call: TRBJ1-4
d_call: -
clone_size: -
cdr3_nt: TGTGCCAGTAGTCTAATCTCAGGGGTAGGCGGAAAACTGTTTTTT
cdr3_aa: CASSLISGVGGKLFF

v_call: TRBV4-3
j_call: TRBJ1-1
d_call: -
clone_size: -
cdr3_nt: TGCGCCAGCAGCCAGGCTGGGGGCAGGGGAACTGAAGCTTTCTTT
cdr3_aa: CASSQAGGRGTEAFF

v_call: TRBV28
j_call: TRBJ2-5
d_call: TRBD1
clone_size: -
cdr3_nt: TGTGCCAGCAGCTTGGGACAGCCCGAGACCCAGTACTTC
cdr3_aa: CASSLGQPETQYF

v_call: TRBV27
j_call: TRBJ2-7
d_call: -
clone_size: once
cdr3_nt: TGTGCCAGCAGTCCACCCTACGAGCAGTACTTC
cdr3_aa: CASSPPYEQYF

v_call: TRBV5-1
j_call: TRBJ2-1
d_call: -
clone_size: -
cdr3_nt: TGCGCCAGCAGCATTGCGGGGCCAGGGGATGAGCAGTTCTTC
cdr3_aa: CASSIAGPGDEQFF

v_call: TRBV7-3
j_call: TRBJ1-3
d_call: -
clone_size: -
cdr3_nt: TGTGCCAGCAGCCAGCCGGAGGAGGCCCGGATCACCATATATTTT
cdr3_aa: CASSQPEEARITIYF

v_call: TRBV7-2
j_call: TRBJ2-1
d_call: TRBD2
clone_size: -
cdr3_nt: TGTGCCAGCAGCCTAAGCGGGACTAGCTACAATGAGCAGTTCTTC
cdr3_aa: CASSLSGTSYNEQFF

v_call: TRBV29-1
j_call: TRBJ2-7
d_call: -
clone_size: -
cdr3_nt: TGCAGCGCCGGGACTCCTGCCTACGAGCAGTACTTC
cdr3_aa: CSAGTPAYEQYF

v_call: TRBV6-5
j_call: TRBJ2-2
d_call: -
clone_size: -
cdr3_nt: TGTGCCAGCAGTTACTCCCCTATCGGGGGGCTGTTTTTT
cdr3_aa: CASSYSPIGGLFF

v_call: TRBV6-1
j_call: TRBJ1-2
d_call: -
clone_size: once
cdr3_nt: TGTGCCAGCAGTGAAGTTTACCGCGTGGGGGGCTCAGGCTACACCTTC
cdr3_aa: CASSEVYRVGGSGYTF

v_call: TRBV4-2
j_call: TRBJ1-4
d_call: -
clone_size: -
cdr3_nt: TGTGCCAGCAGCCAAGATTACGGGCCGGGAGAAAAACTGTTTTTT
cdr3_aa: CASSQDYGPGEKLFF

v_call: TRBV5-1
j_call: TRBJ2-7
d_call: -
clone_size: -
cdr3_nt: TGCGCCAGCAGCTTGGTTGGGGCTGTCGACGAGCAGTACTTC
cdr3_aa: CASSLVGAVDEQYF

v_call: TRBV6-1
j_call: TRBJ1-1
d_call: -
clone_size: few
cdr3_nt: TGTGCCAGCAGTGAAACCTACACTGAAGCTTTCTTT
cdr3_aa: CASSETYTEAFF

v_call: TRBV6-1
j_call: TRBJ1-2
d_call: TRBD1
clone_size: -
cdr3_nt: TGTGCCAGCATTGACAGGGGGGCCTATGGCTACACCTTC
cdr3_aa: CASIDRGAYGYTF

v_call: TRBV7-9
j_call: TRBJ2-7
d_call: TRBD2
clone_size: -
cdr3_nt: TGTGCCAGCAGACATACTAGCGGACCCTACTACGAGCAGTACTTC
cdr3_aa: CASRHTSGPYYEQYF

v_call: TRBV6-5
j_call: TRBJ2-1
d_call: -
clone_size: -
cdr3_nt: TGTGCCAGCAGTTACCTGGTGAAGGGCGGTAGTGAGCAGTTCTTC
cdr3_aa: CASSYLVKGGSEQFF

v_call: TRBV5-1
j_call: TRBJ2-5
d_call: TRBD2
clone_size: once
cdr3_nt: TGCGCCAGCTTCCAAGCGGGAGGGCTCGGGGAGACCCAGTACTTC
cdr3_aa: CASFQAGGLGETQYF

v_call: TRBV28
j_call: TRBJ2-7
d_call: -
clone_size: -
cdr3_nt: TGTGCCAGCAGTGGAGGAGATACCCCCTACGAGCAGTACTTC
cdr3_aa: CASSGGDTPYEQYF

v_call: TRBV11-2
j_call: TRBJ2-7
d_call: -
clone_size: -
cdr3_nt: TGTGCCAGCAGCTCGAAGGGTGGATCCTACGAGCAGTACTTC
cdr3_aa: CASSSKGGSYEQYF

v_call: TRBV30
j_call: TRBJ1-2
d_call: -
clone_size: -
cdr3_nt: TGTGCCTGGACCAGGGAGGCTAACTATGGCTACACCTTC
cdr3_aa: CAWTREANYGYTF

v_call: TRBV10-2
j_call: TRBJ2-1
d_call: -
clone_size: -
cdr3_nt: TGCGCCAGCTCTAGGGACTCCTCGTACAATGAGCAGTTCTTC
cdr3_aa: CASSRDSSYNEQFF

v_call: TRBV18
j_call: TRBJ1-3
d_call: TRBD1
clone_size: -
cdr3_nt: TGTGCCAGCTCCCTCCCGGACAGGGGGCATGTCGGCTCTGGAAACACCATATATTTT
cdr3_aa: CASSLPDRGHVGSGNTIYF

v_call: TRBV7-9
j_call: TRBJ2-1
d_call: TRBD1
clone_size: once
cdr3_nt: TGTGCCAGCAGCCTGCTAATCACCGGGACAGGCCCCTACAATGAGCAGTTCTTC
cdr3_aa: CASSLLITGTGPYNEQFF

v_call: TRBV10-3
j_call: TRBJ2-4
d_call: -
clone_size: -
cdr3_nt: TGTGCCATCAGTGAGTCGGAGGGTTTAGCCAAAAACATTCAGTACTTC
cdr3_aa: CAISESEGLAKNIQYF

v_call: TRBV10-3
j_call: TRBJ1-5
d_call: -
clone_size: -
cdr3_nt: TGTGCCATCAGTTCCCCGGACGGGCAGCCCCAGCATTTT
cdr3_aa: CAISSPDGQPQHF

v_call: TRBV2
j_call: TRBJ2-1
d_call: TRBD2
clone_size: -
cdr3_nt: TGTGCCAGCAGTTCGCCACTAGCGGGAATGAGCAATGAGCAGTTCTTC
cdr3_aa: CASSSPLAGMSNEQFF

v_call: TRBV15
j_call: TRBJ1-5
d_call: -
clone_size: -
cdr3_nt: TGTGCCACCAGCAGCCCCACTTTACAGCCCCAGCATTTT
cdr3_aa: CATSSPTLQPQHF

v_call: TRBV5-1
j_call: TRBJ2-7
d_call: -
clone_size: -
cdr3_nt: TGCGCCAGCAGCTTGGTTGTGGAGGGAAACGAGCAGTACTTC
cdr3_aa: CASSLVVEGNEQYF

v_call: TRBV28
j_call: TRBJ2-1
d_call: TRBD1
clone_size: -
cdr3_nt: TGTGCCAGCAGTTTCGGACAGGATTACAATGAGCAGTTCTTC
cdr3_aa: CASSFGQDYNEQFF

v_call: TRBV9
j_call: TRBJ2-2
d_call: TRBD1
clone_size: -
cdr3_nt: TGTGCCAGCAGCGGACCCGGGACAGGGAGCGTGGGGGAGCTGTTTTTT
cdr3_aa: CASSGPGTGSVGELFF

v_call: TRBV10-3
j_call: TRBJ2-1
d_call: -
clone_size: -
cdr3_nt: TGTGCCAGTCAGGGGGGGCGATACTCCTACAATGAGCAGTTCTTC
cdr3_aa: CASQGGRYSYNEQFF

v_call: TRBV28
j_call: TRBJ2-7
d_call: -
clone_size: -
cdr3_nt: TGTGCCAGCAGTTTAACCCCCCCCGTCTACGAGCAGTACTTC
cdr3_aa: CASSLTPPVYEQYF

v_call: TRBV28
j_call: TRBJ2-6
d_call: TRBD1
clone_size: -
cdr3_nt: TGTGCCATCGGTACAGGGGGGAAGGCCAACGTCCTGACTTTC
cdr3_aa: CAIGTGGKANVLTF

v_call: TRBV28
j_call: TRBJ2-3
d_call: -
clone_size: -
cdr3_nt: TGTGCCAGCACGGGGTCTTACTCCACAGATACGCAGTATTTT
cdr3_aa: CASTGSYSTDTQYF

v_call: TRBV5-5
j_call: TRBJ2-7
d_call: TRBD2
clone_size: -
cdr3_nt: TGTGCCAGCAGCTTGGCCTTGGCGGGAGGGAACGAGCAGTACTTC
cdr3_aa: CASSLALAGGNEQYF